The 19 T cell receptor beta chains presented below share a single source sample, sequenced in a study of spatial heterogeneity in lung cancer. The study's findings and limits: Expanded alpha and beta TCR counts within tumors tracked tumor mutation counts.

Which antigens these TCRs recognize remains unknown. Indicated time point: sample taken at primary tumor resection. TCRdb reprocessed the 5' RACE reads via MiXCR and lists one record per CDR3 protein. Among approximately 6,800 distinct CDR3 sequences listed, about 14% were seen once. The sequencing used lung tumor tissue, collected at surgery. All receptors come from a male donor with early-stage non-small cell lung cancer.

This clonotype occurred many times. The chain has TRBV6-5 and TRBJ2-2; maybe TRBD1 (5 bases). Germline V lookup: CDR1 MNHEY, CDR2 SVGAGI. V was cut by 10 bases and J by 5 bases, with 17 bases left in between. The CDR3 contains 14 residues. The CDR3 bases are TGTGCCACCTCGGTAGGGGCCTTGACCGGGGAGCTGTTTTTT. Protein sequence: CATSVGALTGELFF.

This clonotype is labeled medium-sized (0.01 to 0.1%). This chain links TRBV29-1 with TRBJ1-2; tentatively, D is TRBD1 (5 bases). Per the germline V gene, CDR1 is SQVTM and CDR2 is ANQGSEA. Trimming cost V 0 bases and J 6 bases, with 14 bases left between them. The CDR3 consists of 14 residues. This CDR3 is CSVEEEEGVNGYTF. The CDR3 nucleotides read TGCAGCGTTGAAGAAGAGGAAGGGGTGAATGGCTACACCTTC.

In its sample, this clonotype ranks as medium-sized. The chain is built from TRBV20-1 and TRBJ2-3; 8 bases fit TRBD2. The CDR3 consists of 15 residues. The V and J ends lost 6 bases and 2 bases, in that order; junction bases with no gene match: 10. Germline CDR1 DFQATT, CDR2 SNEGSKA (reference sequence). The CDR3 loop reads CSANPSGHPTDTQYF. DNA for the CDR3: TGCAGTGCCAACCCTAGCGGGCACCCCACAGATACGCAGTATTTT.

By sample share, this clonotype is large. CDR3 coding DNA: TGTGCCATCAGTGCTACGAACACTGAAGCTTTCTTT. This codes for CAISATNTEAFF. This chain connects TRBV10-3 to TRBJ1-1, with D uncertain. Germline lookup yields CDR1 ENHRY and CDR2 SYGVKD. CDR3 length: 12 amino acids. V gave up 4 bases and J gave up 1 base, with 4 bases separating them.

This clonotype was found many times. This sequence joins TRBV5-6 and TRBJ1-6; maybe TRBD1 (5 bases). CDR3 length: 18 residues. Trimming removed 4 bases from V and 5 bases from J, with 22 bases in between. Germline V lookup: CDR1 SGHDT, CDR2 YYEEEE. CDR3 sequence (DNA): TGTGCCAGCAGCCCCACCGGGGGATTCACCTCGGATAATTCACCCCTCCACTTT. It encodes CASSPTGGFTSDNSPLHF.

The rearrangement joins TRBV5-6 to TRBJ2-2; tentative D call: TRBD2 (5 bases). Trimming removed 4 bases at V and 9 bases at J, with 13 bases between. The germline V gene has CDR1 SGHDT and CDR2 YYEEEE. CDR3 length: 13 residues. Here the CDR3 DNA reads TGTGCCAGCAGCACTAGGGTTGCCCGGGAGCTGTTTTTT. As protein: CASSTRVARELFF.

Sample share makes this clonotype medium-sized (0.01 to 0.1%). The rearrangement uses TRBV28 and TRBJ1-4; 7 bases line up with TRBD1. There are 15 residues in the CDR3. With V trimmed by 2 bases and J by 5 bases, 5 bases remained unmatched. Per the germline V gene, CDR1 is MDHEN and CDR2 is SYDVKM. CDR3 in amino acids: CASSLLTGKNEKLFF. CDR3 bases: TGTGCCAGCAGTTTACTGACAGGGAAGAATGAAAAACTGTTTTTT.

V and J are TRBV10-3 and TRBJ1-5; maybe TRBD1 (5 bases). The CDR3 has 16 amino acids. CDR1 is ENHRY and CDR2 is SYGVKD in the germline V gene. The V end lost 0 bases, the J end lost 5 bases, and 14 bases lay between the germline ends. CDR3 sequence: CAISESMQGLHQPQHF. Here the CDR3 DNA reads TGTGCCATCAGTGAGTCTATGCAGGGTTTGCATCAGCCCCAGCATTTT.

By frequency in the sample, this clonotype is medium-sized (0.01 to 0.1%). The chain combines TRBV7-8 with TRBJ2-2; 7 positions agree with TRBD1. Germline loops: CDR1 SGHVS, CDR2 FQNEAQ. J was trimmed by 4 bases and V by 5 bases; bases with no gene match: 7. This CDR3 is 15 amino acids long. In DNA, the CDR3 is TGTGCCAGCAGCATTAGGGGGCCGACCACCGGGGAGCTGTTTTTT. Translated: CASSIRGPTTGELFF.

The J gene is TRBJ2-7, the V gene TRBV5-1; D is possibly TRBD1 (5 bases). V lost 0 bases and J lost 2, with 9 bases in between. This CDR3 is built from 14 residues. CDR1 is SGHRS, CDR2 YFSETQ, per germline. CDR3 nucleotide sequence: TGCGCCAGCAGCTTGGTGGACACGGCCTACGAGCAGTACTTC. It codes for CASSLVDTAYEQYF.

This chain links TRBV5-4 with TRBJ2-3; TRBD1 matches at 9 bases. The CDR3 loop spans 15 amino acids. CDR1 is SGHNT and CDR2 is YYREEE in the germline V gene (reference sequence). With V trimmed by 4 bases and J by 5 bases, 8 bases remained unmatched. CDR3 protein: CASSEAGQGLDTQYF. The CDR3, as DNA: TGTGCCAGCAGCGAAGCGGGACAGGGTTTAGATACGCAGTATTTT.

This clonotype was counted at least ten times. The chain employs TRBV29-1 and TRBJ1-1, with D hard to call. The CDR3 is 11 amino acids. Germline V gives CDR1 SQVTM, CDR2 ANQGSEA. V lost 6 bases and J 11 bases, leaving 16 bases between the germline ends. CDR3 region: CSVWVALVAFF. The DNA for the CDR3 is TGCAGCGTCTGGGTGGCCCTCGTTGCTTTCTTT.

The table lists this clonotype with many counts. The CDR3 spells CASGFGRTNTGELFF. The DNA for the CDR3 is TGTGCCAGCGGATTCGGGAGGACGAACACCGGGGAGCTGTTTTTT. The chain uses TRBV12-3 or TRBV12-4 and TRBJ2-2, with 7 bases fitting TRBD2. The V gene end was trimmed by 8 bases and the J gene end by 0 bases; junction bases not matched to a gene: 6. The CDR3 spans 15 residues.

This chain connects TRBV14 to TRBJ2-1; no clear D. The germline V gene has CDR1 SGHDN and CDR2 FVKESK. This CDR3 region has 11 residues. V was clipped by 5 bases and J by 4 bases, with 3 bases between them. CDR3 DNA: TGTGCCAGCAGCTCTTACAATGAGCAGTTCTTC. It translates to CASSSYNEQFF. The whole variable domain, remainder taken from reference TRBV14 and TRBJ2-1, is EAGVTQFPSHSVIEKGQTVTLRCDPISGHDNLYWYRRVMGKEIKFLLHFVKESKQDESGMPNNRFLAERTGGTYSTLKVQPAELEDSGVYFCASSSYNEQFFGPGTRLTVL.

By sample share, this clonotype is medium-sized. This chain links TRBV9 with TRBJ2-7; D is ambiguous. The V gene lost 2 bases and the J gene lost 3 bases, with 12 bases spanning the gap. This CDR3 region has 14 residues. Germline assignment: CDR1 SGDLS and CDR2 YYNGEE. The CDR3 DNA follows: TGTGCCAGCAGCGTGACTCCTAACTTCTACGAGCAGTACTTC. Amino acid sequence: CASSVTPNFYEQYF.

This clonotype was picked up a small number of times. CDR3 sequence (DNA): TGCAGTGCTAGCCAGGACTGGGCATCCTACAATGAGCAGTTCTTC. It encodes CSASQDWASYNEQFF. The gene calls are TRBV20-1 and TRBJ2-1; maybe TRBD2 (5 bases). Per the germline V gene, CDR1 is DFQATT and CDR2 is SNEGSKA (reference sequence). V lost 3 bases to trimming and J lost 1 base, with 13 bases between them. This CDR3 spans 15 amino acids.

This clonotype was picked up many times. The chain employs TRBV20-1 and TRBJ1-1, with D unresolved. This CDR3 contains 12 residues. Germline V lookup: CDR1 DFQATT, CDR2 SNEGSKA (reference sequence). V dropped 0 bases and J dropped 6 bases, with 8 bases sitting between them. CDR3 nucleotide sequence: TGCAGTGCTAGAGATAGTTCATCTGAAGCTTTCTTT. Translated: CSARDSSSEAFF.

Sample share makes this clonotype medium-sized. The rearrangement links TRBV19 to TRBJ2-7; 9 bases fit TRBD1. V lost 9 bases and J lost 7; bases outside the gene matches: 13. Germline CDR1 and CDR2: LNHDA and SQIVND (reference sequence). The CDR3 sequence is 14 residues long. CDR3 bases: TGTGCCAGCCAAAGGACAGGGGCAAATAAAGAGCAGTACTTC. Translation: CASQRTGANKEQYF. Together with reference TRBV19 and TRBJ2-7, the CDR3 gives the full variable domain: DGGITQSPKYLFRKEGQNVTLSCEQNLNHDAMYWYRQDPGQGLRLIYYSQIVNDFQKGDIAEGYSVSREKKESFPLTVTSAQKNPTAFYLCASQRTGANKEQYFGPGTRLTVT.

This rearrangement joins TRBV19 to TRBJ1-1, with a possible D match to TRBD1 (5 bases). This CDR3 contains 15 residues. Trimming shortened V by 5 bases and J by 0 bases, and 13 bases separated the two germline ends. Germline CDR1 reads LNHDA; CDR2 reads SQIVND (reference sequence). The CDR3 DNA reads as TGTGCCAGTAGTGCCCTGGGGACGGTGAACACTGAAGCTTTCTTT. It encodes CASSALGTVNTEAFF.